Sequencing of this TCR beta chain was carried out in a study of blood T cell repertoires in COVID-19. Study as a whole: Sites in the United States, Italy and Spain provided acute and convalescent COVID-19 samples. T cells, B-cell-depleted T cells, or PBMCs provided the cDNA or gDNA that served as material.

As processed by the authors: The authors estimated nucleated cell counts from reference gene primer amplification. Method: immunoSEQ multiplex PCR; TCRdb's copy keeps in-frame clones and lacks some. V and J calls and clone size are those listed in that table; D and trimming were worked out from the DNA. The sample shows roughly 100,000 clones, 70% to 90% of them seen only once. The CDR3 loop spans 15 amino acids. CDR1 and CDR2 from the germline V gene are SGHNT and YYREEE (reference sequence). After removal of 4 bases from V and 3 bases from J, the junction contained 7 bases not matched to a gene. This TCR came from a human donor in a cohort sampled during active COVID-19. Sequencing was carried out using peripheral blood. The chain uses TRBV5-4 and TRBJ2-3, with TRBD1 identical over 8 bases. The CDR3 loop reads CASSPWTGRTDTQYF. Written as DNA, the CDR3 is TGTGCCAGCAGCCCCTGGACAGGGCGGACAGATACGCAGTATTTT. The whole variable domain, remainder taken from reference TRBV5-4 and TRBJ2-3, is ETGVTQSPTHLIKTRGQQVTLRCSSQSGHNTVSWYQQALGQGPQFIFQYYREEENGRGNFPPRFSGLQFPNYSSELNVNALELDDSALYLCASSPWTGRTDTQYFGPGTRLTVL.